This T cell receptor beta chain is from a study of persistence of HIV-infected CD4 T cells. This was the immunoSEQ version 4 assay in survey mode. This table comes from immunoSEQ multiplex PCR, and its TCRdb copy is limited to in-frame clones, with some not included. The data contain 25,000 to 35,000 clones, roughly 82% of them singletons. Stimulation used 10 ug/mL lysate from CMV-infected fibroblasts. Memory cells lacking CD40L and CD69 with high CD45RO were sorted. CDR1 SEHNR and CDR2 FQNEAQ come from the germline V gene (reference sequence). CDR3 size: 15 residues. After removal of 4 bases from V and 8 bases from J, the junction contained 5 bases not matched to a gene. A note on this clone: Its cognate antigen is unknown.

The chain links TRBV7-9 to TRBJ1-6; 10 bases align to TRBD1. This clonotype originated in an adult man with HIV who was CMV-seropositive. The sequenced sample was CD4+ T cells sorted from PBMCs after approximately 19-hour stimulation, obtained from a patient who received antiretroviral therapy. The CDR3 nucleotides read TGTGCCAGCAGCTCGACAGGGGGCGGCGATTCACCCCTCCACTTT. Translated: CASSSTGGGDSPLHF.